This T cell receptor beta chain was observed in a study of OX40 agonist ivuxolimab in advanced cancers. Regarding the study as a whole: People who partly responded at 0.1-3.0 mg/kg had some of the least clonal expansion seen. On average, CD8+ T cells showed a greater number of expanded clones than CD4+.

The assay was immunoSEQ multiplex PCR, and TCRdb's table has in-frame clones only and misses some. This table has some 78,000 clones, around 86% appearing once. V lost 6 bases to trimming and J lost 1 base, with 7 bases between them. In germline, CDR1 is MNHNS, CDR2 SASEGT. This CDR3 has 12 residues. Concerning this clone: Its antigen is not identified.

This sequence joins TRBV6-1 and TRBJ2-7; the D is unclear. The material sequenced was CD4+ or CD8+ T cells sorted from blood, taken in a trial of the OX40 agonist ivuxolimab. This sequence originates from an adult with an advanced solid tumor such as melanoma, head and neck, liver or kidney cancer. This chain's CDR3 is CASRRASYEQYF. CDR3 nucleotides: TGTGCCAGCAGACGAGCTTCCTACGAGCAGTACTTC.